Shown below are 31 T cell receptor beta chains from a single sample sequenced in a study of early T cells in non-severe SARS-CoV-2 infection. A single record per CDR3 protein comes from TCRdb applying MiXCR to the 5' RACE reads. This table holds tens of thousands of distinct CDR3 sequences, around 12% found once. Sequencing was performed on whole blood. These receptors all come from an adult who was a healthcare worker with PCR-confirmed SARS-CoV-2 infection or an uninfected control (not recorded which).

This clonotype has at least ten counts. V is TRBV28 and J is TRBJ2-1; 9 bases match TRBD2. From germline, CDR1 is MDHEN and CDR2 SYDVKM. The CDR3 contains 17 residues. The ends lost 5 bases at V and 0 bases at J; junction bases unmatched: 8. CDR3 coding DNA: TGTGCCAGCAGTCTACATTTTAGCGGGAGCTCCTACAATGAGCAGTTCTTC. Protein sequence: CASSLHFSGSSYNEQFF.

This clonotype was seen a few times. The chain combines TRBV14 with TRBJ1-1, with D unclear. Per germline, CDR1 SGHDN and CDR2 FVKESK. V lost 4 bases and J 8 bases, leaving 11 bases between the germline ends. The CDR3 sequence is 12 residues long. The CDR3 nucleotides read TGTGCCAGCAGCCCCCTGGGGAGAGAAGCTTTCTTT. The encoded protein is CASSPLGREAFF.

The chain carries TRBV5-1 and TRBJ2-3, with D perhaps TRBD2 (6 bases). The germline gives CDR1 SGHRS, CDR2 YFSETQ. This CDR3 is 14 amino acids long. V was cut by 6 bases and J by 5 bases, with 16 bases left in between. CDR3 DNA: TGCGCCAGCACCGGCTCGGGGGAGAAAGATACGCAGTATTTT. It specifies CASTGSGEKDTQYF.

By its share, this clonotype is medium-sized. The V gene is TRBV20-1, the J gene TRBJ2-7; the D gene is possibly TRBD1 (6 bases). The V end lost 1 base, the J end lost 0 bases, and 7 bases lay between the germline ends. CDR3 length: 13 amino acids. The germline V gene encodes CDR1 DFQATT and CDR2 SNEGSKA (reference sequence). CDR3 DNA: TGCAGTGCTAGAGGGACAGCCTCCTACGAGCAGTACTTC. Translating gives CSARGTASYEQYF.

This clonotype was recorded at least ten times. The chain uses TRBV5-1 and TRBJ1-1, with TRBD1 matching over 8 bases. Germline CDR1 is SGHRS and CDR2 is YFSETQ. CDR3 size: 14 residues. The V segment lost 4 bases and the J segment 1 base; nucleotides outside the gene matches: 3. CDR3 sequence: CASSNGQGNTEAFF. The DNA for the CDR3 is TGCGCCAGCAGCAACGGACAGGGGAACACTGAAGCTTTCTTT.

This clonotype was recorded many times. The chain couples TRBV7-3 to TRBJ2-2; D perhaps matches TRBD2 (6 bases). Trimming took off 5 bases at V and 7 bases at J, with 17 bases between the two ends. The CDR3 extends over 15 amino acids. Germline V gene data show CDR1 as SGHTA and CDR2 as FQGTGA. The CDR3 coding sequence is TGTGCCAGCAGCCGCGGGACTCTGATTGACGGGGAGCTGTTTTTT. This translates into CASSRGTLIDGELFF.

The chain links TRBV24-1 to TRBJ2-1; TRBD2 agrees at 8 bases. This CDR3 region has 15 residues. Germline V CDR1 and CDR2: KGHDR, SFDVKD. The trim removed 3 bases at V and 4 bases at J, leaving 4 bases unmatched. The CDR3 nucleotides read TGTGCCACCAGTGATGCGGGAGGTACTTACAATGAGCAGTTCTTC. Translating gives CATSDAGGTYNEQFF.

This clonotype was seen ten or more times. This chain uses TRBV28 with TRBJ1-5; D may be TRBD1 (6 bases). The length of the CDR3 is 15 residues. V lost 7 bases and J 0 bases, leaving 13 bases between the germline ends. Germline lookup yields CDR1 MDHEN and CDR2 SYDVKM. The CDR3 DNA reads TGTGCCAGCATCACAGGGTTTTATAGCAATCAGCCCCAGCATTTT. The encoded protein is CASITGFYSNQPQHF. Filled out from reference TRBV28 and TRBJ1-5, the complete variable domain reads DVKVTQSSRYLVKRTGEKVFLECVQDMDHENMFWYRQDPGLGLRLIYFSYDVKMKEKGDIPEGYSVSREKKERFSLILESASTNQTSMYLCASITGFYSNQPQHFGDGTRLSIL.

This clonotype appeared many times. This chain connects TRBV20-1 to TRBJ1-5; D ambiguous. Germline loops: CDR1 DFQATT, CDR2 SNEGSKA (reference sequence). Trimming removed 3 bases at V and 0 bases at J, with 15 bases between. The CDR3 is 16 residues long. The CDR3: CSARGRARDSNQPQHF. CDR3 DNA sequence: TGCAGTGCTAGGGGGAGGGCCCGCGATAGCAATCAGCCCCAGCATTTT.

Ten or more counts support this clonotype. This rearrangement joins TRBV9 to TRBJ2-7, with D possibly matching TRBD2 (6 bases). Trimming removed 0 bases from V and 0 bases from J, with 7 bases in between. This CDR3 is built from 14 residues. Germline CDR1 is SGDLS and CDR2 is YYNGEE. The CDR3 DNA reads TGTGCCAGCAGCGTAGACGGGAGCTCCTACGAGCAGTACTTC. Amino acids: CASSVDGSSYEQYF.

The genes are TRBV4-1 and TRBJ2-1; D not certain. Germline values: CDR1 MGHRA, CDR2 YSYEKL. The CDR3 is made up of 15 amino acids. With 8 bases removed from V and 0 bases from J, the gap between germline ends came to 14 bases. CDR3 coding DNA: TGCGCCAGCGGCATTAGTACGAGCTCCTACAATGAGCAGTTCTTC. This gives the protein CASGISTSSYNEQFF.

This clonotype was picked up a small number of times. The CDR3 sequence: CSARDRGAYEQYF. The CDR3 coding sequence is TGCAGTGCTAGAGATCGGGGGGCCTACGAGCAGTACTTC. V and J are TRBV20-1 and TRBJ2-7; 7 bases agree with TRBD2. The CDR3 sequence is 13 residues long. The V segment lost 0 bases and the J segment 2 bases; nucleotides outside the gene matches: 1. Germline CDR1 is DFQATT and CDR2 is SNEGSKA (reference sequence).

This clonotype occurred many times. The chain combines TRBV7-9 with TRBJ2-3; the D is unclear. The CDR3 has 15 residues. V gave up 5 bases and J gave up 6 bases, with 18 bases separating them. Per the germline V gene, CDR1 is SEHNR and CDR2 is FQNEAQ (reference sequence). In DNA, the CDR3 is TGTGCCAGCAGCGCATGGCTTGTGGGTGCTGATACGCAGTATTTT. Translated, it gives CASSAWLVGADTQYF.

A few counts support this clonotype. The rearrangement links TRBV28 to TRBJ2-3; tentatively, D is TRBD2 (6 bases). The CDR3 is 13 residues long. V was shortened by 9 bases and J by 6 bases, with 16 bases between the two germline ends. Per germline, CDR1 MDHEN and CDR2 SYDVKM. The CDR3 loop reads CARGAGIRDTQYF. The CDR3 DNA sequence: TGTGCCAGAGGGGCGGGAATCCGGGATACGCAGTATTTT.

Many counts were recorded for this clonotype. The rearrangement uses TRBV3-1 and TRBJ2-3; D might be TRBD2 (6 bases). V was cut by 3 bases and J by 6 bases, with 22 bases left in between. This CDR3 contains 17 residues. The germline V gene encodes CDR1 LGHDT and CDR2 YNNKEL (reference sequence). The CDR3 nucleotides read TGTGCCAGCAGCCACGCCGGCCCCCTGCGGGGACGGGATACGCAGTATTTT. The encoded protein is CASSHAGPLRGRDTQYF.

V usage is TRBV7-6 and J usage is TRBJ2-3; TRBD2 aligns across 13 bases. There are 22 residues in the CDR3. Germline V CDR1 and CDR2: SGHVS, FNYEAQ. The junction had 20 bases not matched to a gene; V was cut back by 2 bases and J by 3 bases. The CDR3 sequence is CASSLTLISGRTSGSGTDTQYF. DNA for the CDR3: TGTGCCAGCAGCTTAACCCTTATTTCGGGTAGGACTAGCGGGAGCGGAACAGATACGCAGTATTTT.

The chain couples TRBV18 to TRBJ2-1; 10 nucleotides agree with TRBD2. Germline V gene lookup returns CDR1 KGHSH and CDR2 LQKENI. The ends lost 6 bases at V and 7 bases at J; junction bases unmatched: 9. The CDR3 has 15 amino acids. The CDR3: CASSTGLAGDNEQFF. The DNA for the CDR3 is TGTGCCAGCTCCACGGGGCTAGCGGGAGATAATGAGCAGTTCTTC.

Concerning this clonotype: A clone one base away is much larger, so this may be a read error. The chain recombines TRBV3-1 with TRBJ1-5; TRBD1 matches at 7 bases. The CDR3 contains 13 residues. Germline trimming cut 5 bases from V and 9 bases from J; bases unmatched to any gene: 7. Germline V gene sequence: CDR1 LGHDT, CDR2 YNNKEL (reference sequence). CDR3 protein: CASSADRFWPQHF. The CDR3 DNA sequence: TGTGCCAGCAGCGCGGACAGGTTCTGGCCCCAGCATTTT.

Comments on this clonotype: Because the CDR3 is missing its conserved closing phenylalanine or tryptophan, this is likely a read error. This chain connects TRBV7-6 to TRBJ2-5, with D hard to call. The CDR3 runs 14 residues. V lost 1 base, J lost 2 bases, and 8 bases lay in between. Germline V gives CDR1 SGHVS, CDR2 FNYEAQ. CDR3 amino acids: CASSLVGSQETQYS. The CDR3 DNA follows: TGTGCCAGCAGCTTAGTTGGCAGTCAAGAGACCCAGTACTCC.

The rearrangement joins TRBV3-1 to TRBJ1-1; 7 nucleotides align to TRBD1. The CDR3 loop spans 14 amino acids. The J segment lost 5 bases and the V segment lost 6 bases, leaving 9 bases of the junction unmatched. Per germline, CDR1 LGHDT and CDR2 YNNKEL (reference sequence). The CDR3 DNA reads TGTGCCAGCAGTAAAACAGGGGTCGGGACTGAAGCTTTCTTT. This encodes CASSKTGVGTEAFF.

This chain uses TRBV5-1 with TRBJ2-1, with TRBD2 as a possible D gene (5 bases). V lost 1 base, J lost 4 bases, and 12 bases lay in between. Germline CDR1 is SGHRS and CDR2 is YFSETQ. CDR3 length: 15 residues. CDR3 sequence reads: CASSLYSGQYNEQFF. The CDR3 nucleotides are TGCGCCAGCAGCTTGTACAGCGGCCAATACAATGAGCAGTTCTTC.

This clonotype was counted between two and nine times. The chain couples TRBV12-3 or TRBV12-4 to TRBJ2-7; tentatively, D is TRBD1 (6 bases). The CDR3 is 14 amino acids. Trimming pared 1 base from V and 3 bases from J, leaving 10 bases between. CDR3 coding DNA: TGTGCCAGCAGTTTAGTGGGGACAAACTACGAGCAGTACTTC. Translated, it gives CASSLVGTNYEQYF.

This clonotype occurred a few times. V and J are TRBV28 and TRBJ2-5; the match to TRBD1 covers 10 bases. The CDR3 is made up of 16 amino acids. Trimming at V came to 7 bases and at J to 6 bases, leaving 14 bases not matched to a gene. Germline lookup yields CDR1 MDHEN and CDR2 SYDVKM. The DNA for the CDR3 is TGTGCCAGCAACTCACCGTCCGGGACAGGGGAGAAGACCCAGTACTTC. This codes for CASNSPSGTGEKTQYF.

This clonotype was observed a few times. The V and J genes are TRBV20-1 and TRBJ1-5; no clear D. Germline lookup yields CDR1 DFQATT and CDR2 SNEGSKA (reference sequence). Trimming removed 6 bases from V and 2 bases from J, with 8 bases in between. The length of the CDR3 is 12 residues. The CDR3, as DNA: TGCAGTGCCGAGACGGGCAATCAGCCCCAGCATTTT. Translated: CSAETGNQPQHF.

The chain joins TRBV5-4 to TRBJ1-2, with 7 nucleotides matching TRBD1. Trimming removed 6 bases from V and 7 bases from J; junction bases left unmatched: 15. This CDR3 is built from 15 residues. Germline lookup yields CDR1 SGHNT and CDR2 YYREEE (reference sequence). In DNA, the CDR3 is TGTGCCAGCACGCTCGGGCTAGGGGGCGAGAGTGGCTACACCTTC. This translates into CASTLGLGGESGYTF.

In its sample, this clonotype was seen a few times. The chain joins TRBV29-1 to TRBJ2-5; 11 bases match TRBD2. Germline trimming cut 1 base from V and 2 bases from J; bases unmatched to any gene: 3. The CDR3 sequence is 15 residues long. In germline, CDR1 is SQVTM, CDR2 ANQGSEA. The CDR3 protein is CSVEGTSGFQETQYF. The CDR3 region has the DNA TGCAGCGTTGAAGGGACTAGCGGGTTTCAAGAGACCCAGTACTTC. Full variable domain (outside the CDR3, taken from reference TRBV29-1 and TRBJ2-5): SAVISQKPSRDICQRGTSLTIQCQVDSQVTMMFWYRQQPGQSLTLIATANQGSEATYESGFVIDKFPISRPNLTFSTLTVSNMSPEDSSIYLCSVEGTSGFQETQYFGPGTRLLVL.

In its sample, this clonotype was seen a few times. This chain uses TRBV6-1 with TRBJ1-2, with D hard to call. CDR1 is MNHNS, CDR2 SASEGT, per germline. The ends were cut back, 0 bases at V and 0 bases at J, with 5 bases in the middle. CDR3 length: 14 amino acids. CDR3 in amino acids: CASSEARANYGYTF. The CDR3 nucleotides are TGTGCCAGCAGTGAAGCGCGGGCTAACTATGGCTACACCTTC.

The chain links TRBV14 to TRBJ2-1; unclear D gene. V was clipped by 4 bases and J by 10 bases, with 11 bases between them. CDR3 length: 12 residues. Germline assignment: CDR1 SGHDN and CDR2 FVKESK. The CDR3 DNA reads as TGTGCCAGCAGCCTATGGCAAGGCGAGCAGTTCTTC. Translation gives CASSLWQGEQFF.

This clonotype was seen many times. This sequence joins TRBV6-6 and TRBJ2-6, with D tentatively TRBD2 (6 bases). V dropped 2 bases and J dropped 0 bases, with 17 bases sitting between them. Per germline, CDR1 MNHNY and CDR2 SVGAGI (reference sequence). This CDR3 comprises 19 residues. The CDR3 nucleotides read TGTGCCAGCAGTTACACCCCTACGGGAGTTCTCTCTGGGGCCAACGTCCTGACTTTC. This encodes CASSYTPTGVLSGANVLTF.

The gene calls are TRBV9 and TRBJ2-6; D may be TRBD1 (6 bases). Trimming shortened V by 4 bases and J by 4 bases, and 9 bases separated the two germline ends. The V gene's germline CDR1 is SGDLS and CDR2 YYNGEE. This CDR3 contains 14 residues. The CDR3 DNA is TGTGCCAGCAGCTCCCAGGGGGGGGCCAACGTCCTGACTTTC. Protein product: CASSSQGGANVLTF.

This clonotype was observed a few times. The rearrangement links TRBV12-3 or TRBV12-4 to TRBJ1-6, with D unclear. Trimming removed 2 bases at V and 9 bases at J, with 11 bases between. This CDR3 comprises 14 residues. This CDR3 is CASSLLGLGSPLHF. The CDR3 DNA reads as TGTGCCAGCAGTTTACTCGGCCTTGGTTCACCCCTCCACTTT.